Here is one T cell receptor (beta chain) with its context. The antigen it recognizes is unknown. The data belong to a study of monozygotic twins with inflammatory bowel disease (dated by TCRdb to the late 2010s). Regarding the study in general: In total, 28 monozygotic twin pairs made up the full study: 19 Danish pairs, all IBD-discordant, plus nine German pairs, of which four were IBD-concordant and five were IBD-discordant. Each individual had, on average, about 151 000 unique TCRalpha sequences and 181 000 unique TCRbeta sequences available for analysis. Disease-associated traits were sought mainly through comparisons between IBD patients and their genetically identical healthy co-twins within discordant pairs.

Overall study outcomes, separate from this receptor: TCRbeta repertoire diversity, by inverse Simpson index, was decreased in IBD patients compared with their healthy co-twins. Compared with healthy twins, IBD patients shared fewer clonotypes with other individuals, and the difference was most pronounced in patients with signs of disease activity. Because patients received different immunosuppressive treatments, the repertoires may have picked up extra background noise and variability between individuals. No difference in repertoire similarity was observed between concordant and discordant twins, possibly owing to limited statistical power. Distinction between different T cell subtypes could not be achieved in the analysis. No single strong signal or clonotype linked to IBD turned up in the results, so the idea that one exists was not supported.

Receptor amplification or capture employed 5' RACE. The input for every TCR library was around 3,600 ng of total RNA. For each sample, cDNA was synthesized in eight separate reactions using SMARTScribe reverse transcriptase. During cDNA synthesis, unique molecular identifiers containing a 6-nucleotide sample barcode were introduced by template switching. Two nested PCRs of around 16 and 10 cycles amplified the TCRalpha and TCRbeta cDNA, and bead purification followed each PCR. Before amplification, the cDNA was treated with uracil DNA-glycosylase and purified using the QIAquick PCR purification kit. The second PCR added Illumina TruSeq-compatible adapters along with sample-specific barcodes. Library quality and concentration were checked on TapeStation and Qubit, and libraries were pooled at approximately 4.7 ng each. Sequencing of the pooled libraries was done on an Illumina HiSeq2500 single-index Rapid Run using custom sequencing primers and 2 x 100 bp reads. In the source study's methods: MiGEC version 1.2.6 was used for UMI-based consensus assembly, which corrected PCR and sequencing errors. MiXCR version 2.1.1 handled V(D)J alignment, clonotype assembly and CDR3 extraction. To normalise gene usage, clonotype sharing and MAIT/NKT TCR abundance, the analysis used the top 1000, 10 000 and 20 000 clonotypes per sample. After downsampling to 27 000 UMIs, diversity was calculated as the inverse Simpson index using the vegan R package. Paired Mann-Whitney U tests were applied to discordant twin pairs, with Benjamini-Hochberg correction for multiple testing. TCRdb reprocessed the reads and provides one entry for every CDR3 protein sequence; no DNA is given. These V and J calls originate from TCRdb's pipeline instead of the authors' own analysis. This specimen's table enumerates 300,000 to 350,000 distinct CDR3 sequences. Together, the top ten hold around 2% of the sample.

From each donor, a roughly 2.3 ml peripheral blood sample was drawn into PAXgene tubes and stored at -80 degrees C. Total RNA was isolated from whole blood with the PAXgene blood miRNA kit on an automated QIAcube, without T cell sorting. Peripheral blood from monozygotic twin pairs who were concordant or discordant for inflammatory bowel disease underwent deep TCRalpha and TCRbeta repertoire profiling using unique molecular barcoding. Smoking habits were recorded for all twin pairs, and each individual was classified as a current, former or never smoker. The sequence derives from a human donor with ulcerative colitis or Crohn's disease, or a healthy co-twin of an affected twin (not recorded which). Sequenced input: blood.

The CDR3 sequence is CASSKRPNITYEQYF. This sequence uses TRBV21-1 and TRBJ2-7. TRBV21-1 constitutes a pseudogene. The CDR3 runs 15 amino acids, cysteine and phenylalanine included. Only the protein is on record.